The 21 T cell receptor beta chains presented below share a single source sample, sequenced in a study of CD8+ T cells in alopecia areata. A few patients' sorted CD4+ cells yielded CD25+CD127- cells. Following extraction, RNA underwent reverse transcription to cDNA, which served as the sequencing template. Assay: immunoSEQ multiplex PCR; the TCRdb copy retains only in-frame clones and omits some. The table lists roughly 40,000 clones, under 65% of them singletons, with over 1.5% in the top ten. Sequences were obtained from CD4+ Tregs sorted from blood. These receptors were taken from a human donor with alopecia areata.

The chain links TRBV27 to TRBJ2-5; D is ambiguous. CDR1 MNHEY and CDR2 SMNVEV come from the germline V gene (reference sequence). The germline V and J ends were trimmed by 5 bases and 0 bases, with 16 bases remaining between them. This CDR3 is built from 16 residues. The CDR3, as DNA: TGTGCCAGCAGTCCGGGCGTGGGATCGTACCAAGAGACCCAGTACTTC. Protein: CASSPGVGSYQETQYF.

The CDR3: CASSYQGQGRHEQYF. The CDR3 DNA sequence: TGCGCCAGCAGCTATCAGGGACAGGGAAGACACGAGCAGTACTTC. The chain is built from TRBV5-1 and TRBJ2-7, with TRBD1 matching over 9 bases. The CDR3 runs to 15 residues. Germline lookup yields CDR1 SGHRS and CDR2 YFSETQ. V lost 3 bases and J lost 5; bases outside the gene matches: 9.

The chain couples TRBV7-3 to TRBJ1-2; D is perhaps TRBD1 (5 bases). Trimming cost V 5 bases and J 8 bases, with 15 bases left between them. Germline V gene sequence: CDR1 SGHTA, CDR2 FQGTGA. The CDR3 extends over 13 amino acids. The CDR3 DNA reads as TGTGCCAGCAGCCCGAGCCAGGGCGCAGGCTACACCTTC. Translation: CASSPSQGAGYTF. Complete variable domain (other parts from reference TRBV7-3 and TRBJ1-2): GAGVSQTPSNKVTEKGKYVELRCDPISGHTALYWYRQSLGQGPEFLIYFQGTGAADDSGLPNDRFFAVRPEGSVSTLKIQRTERGDSAVYLCASSPSQGAGYTFGSGTRLTVV.

CDR3 sequence: CASSLGPQSAYEQYF. The DNA of the CDR3 is TGTGCCAGCAGCTTAGGGCCCCAGAGCGCCTACGAGCAGTACTTC. The V gene is TRBV7-3, the J gene TRBJ2-7; D gene ambiguous. Looked up from germline, CDR1 is SGHTA and CDR2 is FQGTGA. The CDR3 contains 15 residues. Between the trimmed V and J ends, which lost 2 bases and 2 bases, there was a span of 13 bases.

This chain joins TRBV7-2 and TRBJ1-5; the D is unclear. Looked up from germline, CDR1 is SGHTA and CDR2 is FQGNSA. V shed 3 bases and J shed 3 bases, with 12 bases lying between them. This CDR3 has 15 residues. The CDR3 DNA sequence: TGTGCCAGCAGCTTCGTACAGCCCGACAATCAGCCCCAGCATTTT. This codes for CASSFVQPDNQPQHF.

The chain links TRBV7-2 to TRBJ1-2, with 10 bases lining up with TRBD1. V trimming: 5 bases; J trimming: 2 bases; junction bases outside the gene matches: 5. Germline V gene sequence: CDR1 SGHTA, CDR2 FQGNSA. The CDR3 has 15 amino acids. CDR3 DNA: TGTGCCAGCAGCGATCGGACAGGGGGGAACTATGGCTACACCTTC. Its protein is CASSDRTGGNYGYTF.

The chain couples TRBV4-2 to TRBJ2-1; 9 nucleotides agree with TRBD1. CDR1 and CDR2 from the germline V gene are LGHNA and YNFKEQ. This CDR3 has 16 amino acids. J was trimmed by 6 bases and V by 3 bases; bases with no gene match: 9. The DNA for the CDR3 is TGTGCCAGCAGCCATGCACAGGGACAGGGTGGCAATGAGCAGTTCTTC. Amino acids: CASSHAQGQGGNEQFF.

The genes are TRBV7-2 and TRBJ2-7; 9 positions match TRBD1. CDR3 length: 15 residues. The germline V gene has CDR1 SGHTA and CDR2 FQGNSA. V gave up 5 bases and J gave up 3 bases; unmatched junction bases: 8. The DNA for the CDR3 is TGTGCCAGCAGCCCCCCTGCGGGACAGGGCTACGAGCAGTACTTC. It codes for CASSPPAGQGYEQYF.

This clone was seen a handful of times. J is TRBJ2-1 and V is TRBV27, with 9 bases that match TRBD2. Germline assignment: CDR1 MNHEY and CDR2 SMNVEV (reference sequence). The CDR3 is made up of 16 amino acids. V dropped 7 bases and J dropped 4; count of bases not matched to a gene: 11. CDR3 sequence (DNA): TGTGCCAGCACCCGGGAGGGCGGGAGGGTGTACAATGAGCAGTTCTTC. Residues: CASTREGGRVYNEQFF.

V usage is TRBV2 and J usage is TRBJ2-1; 7 bases match TRBD1. With V trimmed by 6 bases and J by 0 bases, 5 bases remained unmatched. Germline V gene sequence: CDR1 SNHLY, CDR2 FYNNEI. The CDR3 sequence is 15 residues long. The CDR3 sequence: CASREQGSSYNEQFF. The CDR3 nucleotides are TGTGCCAGCAGGGAACAGGGGAGCTCCTACAATGAGCAGTTCTTC. Complete variable domain (other parts from reference TRBV2 and TRBJ2-1): EPEVTQTPSHQVTQMGQEVILRCVPISNHLYFYWYRQILGQKVEFLVSFYNNEISEKSEIFDDQFSVERPDGSNFTLKIRSTKLEDSAMYFCASREQGSSYNEQFFGPGTRLTVL.

This clone was seen a handful of times. The chain has TRBV7-2 and TRBJ2-7; 10 bases align to TRBD2. Germline-derived CDR1 and CDR2 are SGHTA and FQGNSA. With 5 bases clipped from V and 4 bases from J, the junction kept 5 bases outside the gene matches. This CDR3 has 14 residues. The CDR3 reads CASSRTSGVYEQYF. In nucleotides, the CDR3 is TGTGCCAGCAGCCGCACTAGCGGGGTGTACGAGCAGTACTTC.

This clone was seen a handful of times. J is TRBJ1-1 and V is TRBV7-8, with D hard to call. This CDR3 is 14 amino acids long. The V end was cut by 5 bases, the J end by 4 bases, with 14 bases between. From germline, CDR1 is SGHVS and CDR2 FQNEAQ. In nucleotides, the CDR3 is TGTGCCAGCAGCACCGGCCGAGGGATCACTGAAGCTTTCTTT. It specifies CASSTGRGITEAFF.

This clone was counted a few times. This sequence joins TRBV23-1 and TRBJ2-3, with 7 bases that match TRBD1. TRBV23-1 is an open reading frame whose function is uncertain. This CDR3 comprises 17 residues. With 4 bases clipped from V and 6 bases from J, the junction kept 16 bases outside the gene matches. CDR3: CASSRKGQLTNCDTQYF. DNA of the CDR3: TGCGCCAGCAGTCGAAAGGGACAGCTTACCAACTGTGATACGCAGTATTTT.

The CDR3 sequence is CASSWGAGTDAYEQYF. DNA for the CDR3: TGTGCCAGCAGCTGGGGGGCCGGGACGGATGCCTACGAGCAGTACTTC. This chain connects TRBV7-8 to TRBJ2-7, with D perhaps assigned TRBD1 or TRBD2 (6 bases each). V was clipped by 4 bases and J by 2 bases, with 18 bases between them. CDR1 is SGHVS, CDR2 FQNEAQ, per germline. There are 16 residues in the CDR3.

This clone was counted a few times. V gene TRBV30 combines with J gene TRBJ2-1; D gene unclear. V was shortened by 5 bases and J by 0 bases, with 8 bases between the two germline ends. This CDR3 comprises 13 residues. Germline CDR1 GTSNPN, CDR2 SVGIG (reference sequence). DNA for the CDR3: TGTGCCTGGGACGGATCCTCCTACAATGAGCAGTTCTTC. Translated: CAWDGSSYNEQFF.

This clone appeared a few times. The genes are TRBV4-3 and TRBJ2-2; D ambiguous. This CDR3 is 16 amino acids long. With 1 base removed from V and 2 bases from J, the gap between germline ends came to 11 bases. The V gene's germline CDR1 is LGHNA and CDR2 YSLEER. DNA of the CDR3: TGCGCCAGCAGCCAAGTCGTCGGAACAAACACCGGGGAGCTGTTTTTT. This codes for CASSQVVGTNTGELFF.

The CDR3 DNA is TGTGCCAGCAGTTCCTTTTCAGGGGTCACTAATGAAAAACTGTTTTTT. Protein product: CASSSFSGVTNEKLFF. J is TRBJ1-4 and V is TRBV6-6, with a tentative D call TRBD1 (6 bases). Trimming took off 4 bases at V and 2 bases at J, with 14 bases between the two ends. CDR3 length: 16 amino acids. Germline CDR1 and CDR2: MNHNY and SVGAGI (reference sequence).

As concerns this clone: Other DNA sequences from this sample encode an identical CDR3 as well. J is TRBJ2-3 and V is TRBV6-5; TRBD2 agrees at 7 bases. The CDR3 runs 14 residues. The V and J ends lost 6 bases and 4 bases, in that order; junction bases with no gene match: 7. The V gene's germline CDR1 is MNHEY and CDR2 SVGAGI. The CDR3 loop reads CASSYRGGADTQYF. In DNA form, the CDR3 reads TGTGCCAGCAGCTACCGGGGAGGGGCAGATACGCAGTATTTT.

V is TRBV5-1 and J is TRBJ2-7; 9 bases are a match to TRBD1. This CDR3 spans 14 amino acids. V shed 4 bases and J 4 bases; nucleotides not matched to a gene: 6. Germline V CDR1 and CDR2: SGHRS, YFSETQ. CDR3 in DNA: TGCGCCAGCAGCCTGACGACAGGGGGGTACGAGCAGTACTTC. Its protein product is CASSLTTGGYEQYF.

CDR3 in DNA: TGTGCCAGCACCCCTCCGGGACTAGCGGGGCTCAATGAGCAGTTCTTC. Translation: CASTPPGLAGLNEQFF. V and J are TRBV28 and TRBJ2-1; 13 nucleotides align to TRBD2. This CDR3 is 16 amino acids long. Germline values: CDR1 MDHEN, CDR2 SYDVKM. V shed 7 bases and J 6 bases; nucleotides not matched to a gene: 9.

The V and J genes are TRBV14 and TRBJ2-5, with TRBD2 matching 10 bases. Germline-derived CDR1 and CDR2 are SGHDN and FVKESK. CDR3 length: 16 amino acids. V was pared by 0 bases and J by 5 bases, with 6 bases of the junction left unmatched. The CDR3, as DNA: TGTGCCAGCAGCCAAGATAGGGCTAGCGGGAGTGAGACCCAGTACTTC. This codes for CASSQDRASGSETQYF.